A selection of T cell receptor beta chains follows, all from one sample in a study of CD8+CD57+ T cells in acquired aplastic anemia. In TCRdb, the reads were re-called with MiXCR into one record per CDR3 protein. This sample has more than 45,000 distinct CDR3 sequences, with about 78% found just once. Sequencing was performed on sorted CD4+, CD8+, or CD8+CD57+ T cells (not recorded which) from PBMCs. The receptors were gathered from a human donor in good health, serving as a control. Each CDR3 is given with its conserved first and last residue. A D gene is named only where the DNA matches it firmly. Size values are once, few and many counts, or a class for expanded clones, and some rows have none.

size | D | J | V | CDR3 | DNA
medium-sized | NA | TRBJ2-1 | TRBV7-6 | CASSLGVSVEQFF | TGTGCCAGCAGCTTAGGCGTAAGTGTTGAGCAGTTCTTC
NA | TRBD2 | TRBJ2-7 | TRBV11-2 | CASSPGLAGTYEQYF | TGTGCCAGCAGCCCGGGACTAGCGGGAACCTACGAGCAGTACTTC
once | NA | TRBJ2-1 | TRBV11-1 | CASSLRPGSSTNEQFF | TGTGCCAGCAGCTTACGTCCGGGTTCTAGTACCAATGAGCAGTTCTTC
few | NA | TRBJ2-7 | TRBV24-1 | CATSTGGGYEQYF | TGTGCCACCTCGACCGGGGGAGGCTACGAGCAGTACTTC
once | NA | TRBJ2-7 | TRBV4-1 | CASSPGLRGLNSLTYEQYF | TGCGCCAGCAGCCCCGGACTACGGGGCTTAAACTCCCTCACCTACGAGCAGTACTTC
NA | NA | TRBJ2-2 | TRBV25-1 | CASSIMDGNTGELFF | TGTGCCAGCAGTATCATGGACGGTAACACCGGGGAGCTGTTTTTT
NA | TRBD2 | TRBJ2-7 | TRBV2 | CASSPRTSGGTEQYF | TGTGCCAGCAGCCCAAGGACTAGCGGGGGTACGGAGCAGTACTTC
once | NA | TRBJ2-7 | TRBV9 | CASSVDNREYEQYF | TGTGCCAGCAGCGTAGATAACAGGGAGTACGAGCAGTACTTC
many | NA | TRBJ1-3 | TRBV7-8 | CASSLDVRRVGNTIYF | TGTGCCAGCAGCTTAGACGTCCGGCGAGTGGGAAACACCATATATTTT
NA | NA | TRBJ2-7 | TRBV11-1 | CASSLQDDSYEQYF | TGTGCCAGCAGCTTACAGGATGACTCCTACGAGCAGTACTTC
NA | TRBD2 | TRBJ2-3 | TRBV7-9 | CAILRGGTTDTQYF | TGTGCCATCCTACGGGGGGGTACCACAGATACGCAGTATTTT
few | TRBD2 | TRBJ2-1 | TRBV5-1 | CASSWAAGANNEQFF | TGCGCCAGCAGCTGGGCAGCGGGGGCCAACAATGAGCAGTTCTTC
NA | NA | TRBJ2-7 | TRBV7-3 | CASSLSSSGRLEQYF | TGTGCCAGCAGCTTAAGCTCGTCGGGGAGGCTGGAGCAGTACTTC
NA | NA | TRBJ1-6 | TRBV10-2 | CASSERGNSLNSPLHF | TGCGCCAGCAGTGAGAGAGGCAACTCCCTCAATTCACCCCTCCACTTT
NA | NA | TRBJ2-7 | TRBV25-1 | CASSLVDRIYEQYF | TGTGCCAGCAGCTTAGTCGACCGAATCTACGAGCAGTACTTC
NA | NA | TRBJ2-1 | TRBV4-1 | CASSQDGVNEQFF | TGTGCCAGCAGCCAAGACGGCGTTAATGAGCAGTTCTTC
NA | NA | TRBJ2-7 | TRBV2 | CASSLALGEQYF | TGTGCCAGCAGCTTGGCCCTGGGCGAGCAGTACTTC
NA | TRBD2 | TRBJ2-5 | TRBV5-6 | CASSRGLAVQETQYF | TGTGCCAGCAGCCGGGGACTAGCTGTCCAAGAGACCCAGTACTTC
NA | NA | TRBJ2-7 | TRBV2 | CASSANYEQYF | TGTGCCAGCAGTGCGAACTACGAGCAGTACTTC
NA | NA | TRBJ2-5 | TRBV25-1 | CASSVSSQETQYF | TGTGCCAGCAGTGTTTCGTCCCAAGAGACCCAGTACTTC
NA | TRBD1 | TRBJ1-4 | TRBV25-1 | CASSTTTGVYEKLFF | TGTGCCAGCAGTACCACGACAGGGGTGTACGAAAAACTGTTTTTT
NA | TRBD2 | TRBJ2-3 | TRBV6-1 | CASSVLAGESTGTQYF | TGTGCCAGCAGCGTGCTAGCGGGAGAATCAACAGGTACGCAGTATTTT
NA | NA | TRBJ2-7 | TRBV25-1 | CASSDPRATYEQYF | TGTGCCAGCAGTGACCCAAGGGCAACCTACGAGCAGTACTTC
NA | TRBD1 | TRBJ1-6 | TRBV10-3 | CATEPGQNSPLHF | TGTGCCACCGAGCCGGGACAGAATTCACCCCTCCACTTT
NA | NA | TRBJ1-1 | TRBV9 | CASSVDPDPRTEAFF | TGTGCCAGCAGCGTAGATCCAGACCCGAGAACTGAAGCTTTCTTT
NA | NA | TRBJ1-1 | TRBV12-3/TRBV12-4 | CASSQGRAPNTEAFF | TGTGCCAGCAGTCAGGGCAGGGCACCGAACACTGAAGCTTTCTTT
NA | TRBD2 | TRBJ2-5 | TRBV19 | CASGGLAGDYQETRYF | TGTGCCAGCGGGGGACTAGCGGGAGACTACCAAGAGACCCGGTACTTC
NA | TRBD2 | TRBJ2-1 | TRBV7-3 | CASSMGLAGGRDEQFF | TGTGCCAGCAGCATGGGTCTGGCGGGAGGGCGAGATGAGCAGTTCTTC
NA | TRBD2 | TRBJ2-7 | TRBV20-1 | CGAGGLAGTDNEEQYF | TGCGGTGCTGGGGGTCTAGCGGGGACGGATAATGAGGAGCAGTACTTC
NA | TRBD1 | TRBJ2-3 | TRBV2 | CASETGTGGNLETDTQYF | TGTGCCAGCGAGACCGGGACAGGGGGCAATTTGGAAACAGATACGCAGTATTTT
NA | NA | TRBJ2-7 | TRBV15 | CATSSEGLEQYF | TGTGCCACCAGCAGTGAGGGCCTCGAGCAGTACTTC
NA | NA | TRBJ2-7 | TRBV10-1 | CASIYRRSSYEQYF | TGCGCCAGCATCTACAGGAGATCCTCCTACGAGCAGTACTTC
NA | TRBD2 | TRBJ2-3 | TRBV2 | CASRPGLAVDTQYF | TGTGCCAGCAGACCGGGACTAGCGGTAGATACGCAGTATTTT
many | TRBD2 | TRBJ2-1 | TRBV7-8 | CASSFGLAGTRTYNEQFF | TGTGCCAGCAGCTTCGGGCTAGCGGGAACTCGAACCTACAATGAGCAGTTCTTC
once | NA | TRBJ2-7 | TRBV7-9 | CASSSETYEQYF | TGTGCCAGCAGCTCCGAAACCTACGAGCAGTACTTC
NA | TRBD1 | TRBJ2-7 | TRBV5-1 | CASSLMGQGVRRYEQYF | TGCGCCAGCAGCTTGATGGGACAGGGGGTCAGGCGCTACGAGCAGTACTTC
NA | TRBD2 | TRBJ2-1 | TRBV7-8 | CASSHIAGDSYEQFF | TGTGCCAGCAGTCACATAGCGGGAGATTCCTATGAGCAGTTCTTC
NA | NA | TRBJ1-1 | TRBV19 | CASSIREVDTEAFF | TGTGCCAGTAGTATCAGGGAGGTAGACACTGAAGCTTTCTTT
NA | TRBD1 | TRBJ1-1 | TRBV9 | CASSGALQGANTEAFF | TGTGCCAGCAGCGGGGCCCTCCAGGGGGCGAACACTGAAGCTTTCTTT
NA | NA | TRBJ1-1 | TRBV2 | CASSQDDRTPLRGTEAFF | TGTGCCAGCAGCCAAGATGACCGGACACCGTTAAGGGGAACTGAAGCTTTCTTT
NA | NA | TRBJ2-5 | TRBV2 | CASSGGNQETQYF | TGTGCCAGCAGTGGGGGGAACCAAGAGACCCAGTACTTC